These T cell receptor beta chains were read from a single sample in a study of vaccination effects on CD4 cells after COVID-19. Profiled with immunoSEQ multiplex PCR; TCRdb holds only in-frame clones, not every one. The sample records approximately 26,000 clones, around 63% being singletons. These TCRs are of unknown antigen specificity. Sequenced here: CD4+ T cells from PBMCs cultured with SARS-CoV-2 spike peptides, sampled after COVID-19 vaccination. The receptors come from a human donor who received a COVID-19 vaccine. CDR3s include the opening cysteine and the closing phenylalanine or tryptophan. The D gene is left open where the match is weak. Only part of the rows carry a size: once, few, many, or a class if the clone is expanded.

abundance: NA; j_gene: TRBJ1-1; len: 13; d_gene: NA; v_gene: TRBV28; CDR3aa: CASHPSENTEAFF; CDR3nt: TGTGCCAGCCACCCCTCAGAGAACACTGAAGCTTTCTTT
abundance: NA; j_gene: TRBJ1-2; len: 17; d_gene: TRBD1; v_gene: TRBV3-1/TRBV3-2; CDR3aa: CASSERGWTGISYGYTF; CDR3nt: TGTGCCAGCAGCGAAAGGGGTTGGACAGGGATTAGCTATGGCTACACCTTC
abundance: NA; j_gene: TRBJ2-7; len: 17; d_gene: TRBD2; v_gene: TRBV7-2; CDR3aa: CASSLAWAGALAPEQYF; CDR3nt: TGTGCCAGCAGCTTAGCCTGGGCGGGAGCCCTTGCTCCCGAGCAGTACTTC
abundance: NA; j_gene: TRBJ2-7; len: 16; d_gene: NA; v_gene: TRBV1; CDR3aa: CTSSLPGLAPTQEQYF; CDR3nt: TGCACCAGCAGTCTTCCGGGACTAGCTCCCACCCAGGAGCAGTACTTC
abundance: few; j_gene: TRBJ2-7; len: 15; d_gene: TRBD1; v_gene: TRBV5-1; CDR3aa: CASSPGTGGIPEQYF; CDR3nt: TGCGCCAGCAGCCCCGGGACAGGGGGGATTCCCGAGCAGTACTTC
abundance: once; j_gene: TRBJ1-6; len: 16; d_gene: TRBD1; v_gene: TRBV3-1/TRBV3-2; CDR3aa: CASSQEGQINNSPLHF; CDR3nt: TGTGCCAGCAGCCAAGAGGGACAGATCAATAATTCACCCCTCCACTTT
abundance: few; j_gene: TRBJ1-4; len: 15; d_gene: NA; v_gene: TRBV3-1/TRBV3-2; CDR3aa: CASSQDAGMGEKLFF; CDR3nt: TGTGCCAGCAGCCAAGACGCAGGGATGGGTGAAAAACTGTTTTTT
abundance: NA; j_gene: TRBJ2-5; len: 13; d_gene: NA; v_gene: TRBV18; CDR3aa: CASSPESVETQYF; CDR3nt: TGTGCCAGCTCACCCGAGTCCGTAGAGACCCAGTACTTC
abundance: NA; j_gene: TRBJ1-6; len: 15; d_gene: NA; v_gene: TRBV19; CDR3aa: CASRLWGGRDSPLHF; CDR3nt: TGTGCCAGCCGACTATGGGGGGGAAGAGATTCACCCCTCCACTTT
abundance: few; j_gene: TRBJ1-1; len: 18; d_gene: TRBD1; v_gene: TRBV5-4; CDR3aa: CASSLRGGSDRANTEAFF; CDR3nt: TGTGCCAGCAGCTTACGGGGAGGATCCGACAGGGCGAACACTGAAGCTTTCTTT
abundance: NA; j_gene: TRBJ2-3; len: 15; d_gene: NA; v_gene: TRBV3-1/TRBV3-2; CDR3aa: CASSQDRVLARAQYF; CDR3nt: TGTGCCAGCAGCCAAGATAGGGTCCTGGCCAGGGCGCAGTATTTT
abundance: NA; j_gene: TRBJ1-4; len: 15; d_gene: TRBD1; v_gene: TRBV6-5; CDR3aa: CASSNLKGAQEKLFF; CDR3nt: TGTGCCAGCAGCAACCTGAAGGGGGCCCAAGAAAAACTGTTTTTT
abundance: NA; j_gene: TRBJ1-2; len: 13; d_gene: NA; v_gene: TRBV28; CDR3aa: CASSPTGRSGYTF; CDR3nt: TGTGCCAGCAGTCCAACAGGGAGGAGCGGCTACACCTTC
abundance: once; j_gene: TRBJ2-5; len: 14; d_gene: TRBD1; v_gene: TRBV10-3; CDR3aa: CAISANTGVRAQYF; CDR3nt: TGTGCCATCAGTGCAAACACAGGGGTGAGGGCCCAGTACTTC
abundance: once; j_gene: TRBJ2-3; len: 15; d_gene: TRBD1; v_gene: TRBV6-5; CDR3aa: CASREDRGGSDTQYF; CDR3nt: TGTGCCAGCAGGGAGGACAGGGGGGGTTCAGATACGCAGTATTTT
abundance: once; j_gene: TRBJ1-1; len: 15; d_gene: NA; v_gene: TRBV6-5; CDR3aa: CASSPDWGVSTEAFF; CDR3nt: TGTGCCAGCAGTCCCGACTGGGGGGTGAGCACTGAAGCTTTCTTT
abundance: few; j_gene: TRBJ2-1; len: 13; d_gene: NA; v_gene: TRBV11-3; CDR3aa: CASSLASEIEQFF; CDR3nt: TGTGCCAGCAGCTTAGCCAGCGAAATTGAGCAGTTCTTC
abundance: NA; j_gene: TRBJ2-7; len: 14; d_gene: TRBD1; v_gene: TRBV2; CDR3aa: CASNTGQGIDEQYF; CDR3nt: TGTGCCAGCAATACGGGACAGGGAATTGACGAGCAGTACTTC
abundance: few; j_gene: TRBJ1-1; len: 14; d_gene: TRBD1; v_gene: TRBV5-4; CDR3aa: CASSIGQGGTEAFF; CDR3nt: TGTGCCAGCAGCATAGGACAGGGAGGCACTGAAGCTTTCTTT
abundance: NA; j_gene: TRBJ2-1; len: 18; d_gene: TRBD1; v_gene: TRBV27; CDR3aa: CASSSAYLRDRSYNEQFF; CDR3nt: TGTGCCAGCAGTTCTGCCTACCTCCGGGACAGAAGCTACAATGAGCAGTTCTTC
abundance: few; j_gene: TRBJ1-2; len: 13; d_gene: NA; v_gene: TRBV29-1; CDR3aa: CSVRTPSADGYTF; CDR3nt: TGCAGCGTAAGAACACCCAGCGCGGATGGCTACACCTTC
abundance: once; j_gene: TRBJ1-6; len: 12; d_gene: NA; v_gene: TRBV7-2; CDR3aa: CASSLGWSPLHF; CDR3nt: TGTGCCAGCAGCTTAGGGTGGTCACCCCTCCACTTT
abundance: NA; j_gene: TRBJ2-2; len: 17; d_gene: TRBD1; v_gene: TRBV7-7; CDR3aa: CASSLARTGGLAGELFF; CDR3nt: TGTGCCAGCAGCTTAGCTAGGACAGGGGGCTTGGCCGGGGAGCTGTTTTTT
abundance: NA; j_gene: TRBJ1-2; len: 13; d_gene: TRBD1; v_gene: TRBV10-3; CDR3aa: CATEGTGLLGYTF; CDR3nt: TGTGCCACGGAGGGGACAGGTCTTTTGGGCTACACCTTC
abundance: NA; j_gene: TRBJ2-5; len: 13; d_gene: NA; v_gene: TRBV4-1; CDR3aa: CASSQGRGETQYF; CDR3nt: TGCGCCAGCAGCCAAGGAAGGGGAGAGACCCAGTACTTC
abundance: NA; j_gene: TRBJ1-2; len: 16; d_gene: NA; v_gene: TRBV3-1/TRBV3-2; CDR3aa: CASSQGQGILNYGYTF; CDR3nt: TGTGCCAGCAGCCAAGGGCAGGGGATCCTTAACTATGGCTACACCTTC
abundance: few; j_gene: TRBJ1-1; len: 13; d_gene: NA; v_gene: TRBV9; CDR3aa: CASSPGYETEAFF; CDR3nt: TGTGCCAGCAGCCCCGGGTACGAAACTGAAGCTTTCTTT
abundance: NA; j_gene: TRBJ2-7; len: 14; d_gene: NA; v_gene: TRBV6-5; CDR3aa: CASRRAGDFDEQYF; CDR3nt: TGTGCCAGCAGGCGGGCAGGGGACTTCGACGAGCAGTACTTC
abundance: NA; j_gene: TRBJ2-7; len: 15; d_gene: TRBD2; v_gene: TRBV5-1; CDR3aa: CASSLYAGETYEQYF; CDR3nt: TGCGCCAGCAGCTTGTACGCGGGGGAAACCTACGAGCAGTACTTC
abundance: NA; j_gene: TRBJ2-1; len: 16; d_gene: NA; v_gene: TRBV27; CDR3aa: CASSFRAVLSYNEQFF; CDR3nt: TGTGCCAGCAGTTTCAGGGCGGTGCTCTCCTACAATGAGCAGTTCTTC
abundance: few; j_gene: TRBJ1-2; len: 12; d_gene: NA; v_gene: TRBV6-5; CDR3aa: CACRIVGYGYTF; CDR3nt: TGTGCCTGCAGGATTGTTGGGTATGGCTACACCTTC
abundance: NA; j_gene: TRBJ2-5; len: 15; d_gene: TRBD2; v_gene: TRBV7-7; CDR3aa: CASSLGLAGVETQYF; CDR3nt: TGTGCCAGCAGCTTAGGATTAGCGGGTGTGGAGACCCAGTACTTC
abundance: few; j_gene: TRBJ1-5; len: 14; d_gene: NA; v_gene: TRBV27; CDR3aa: CASSLAGAGQPQHF; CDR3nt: TGTGCCAGCAGTTTAGCAGGGGCCGGGCAGCCCCAGCATTTT
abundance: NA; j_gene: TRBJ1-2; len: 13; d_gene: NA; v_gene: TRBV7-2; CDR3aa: CASSRETVSGYTF; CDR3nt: TGTGCCAGCAGCCGTGAGACGGTTAGCGGCTACACCTTC
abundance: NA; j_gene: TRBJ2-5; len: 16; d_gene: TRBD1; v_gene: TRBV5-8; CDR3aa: CASSPGRGTGGETQYF; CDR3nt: TGTGCCAGCAGCCCCGGTCGGGGGACAGGAGGGGAGACCCAGTACTTC
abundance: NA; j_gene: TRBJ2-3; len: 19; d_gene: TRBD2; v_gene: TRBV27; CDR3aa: CASSLSPRLAGAITDTQYF; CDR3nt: TGTGCCAGCAGTTTATCGCCGAGACTAGCGGGGGCCATCACAGATACGCAGTATTTT
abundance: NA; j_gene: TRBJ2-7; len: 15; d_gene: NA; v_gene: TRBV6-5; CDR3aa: CASTSPADSAYEQYF; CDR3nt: TGTGCCAGCACCTCACCCGCGGACTCAGCCTACGAGCAGTACTTC
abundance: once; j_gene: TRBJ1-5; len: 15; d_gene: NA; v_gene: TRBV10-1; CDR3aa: CASPHKTGSNQPQHF; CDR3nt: TGCGCCAGCCCCCATAAGACAGGTAGCAATCAGCCCCAGCATTTT
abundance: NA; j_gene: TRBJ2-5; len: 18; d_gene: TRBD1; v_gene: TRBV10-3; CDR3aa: CAISESFSGTGVKETQYF; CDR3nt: TGTGCCATCAGTGAGTCCTTCTCCGGGACAGGGGTAAAAGAGACCCAGTACTTC
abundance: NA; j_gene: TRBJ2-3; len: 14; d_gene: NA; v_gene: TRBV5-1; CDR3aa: CASSLVGATDTQYF; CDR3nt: TGCGCCAGCAGCTTGGTGGGGGCAACAGATACGCAGTATTTT
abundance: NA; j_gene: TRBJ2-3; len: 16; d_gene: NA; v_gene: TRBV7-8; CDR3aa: CASSLSWFRGTDTQYF; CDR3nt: TGTGCCAGCAGCTTATCGTGGTTCCGCGGCACAGATACGCAGTATTTT
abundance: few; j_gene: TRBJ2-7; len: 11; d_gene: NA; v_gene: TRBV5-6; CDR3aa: CASSLRDEQYF; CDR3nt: TGTGCCAGCAGCTTGCGGGACGAGCAGTACTTC
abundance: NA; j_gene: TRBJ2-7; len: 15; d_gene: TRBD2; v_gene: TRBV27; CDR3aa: CASSFGSGSFYEQYF; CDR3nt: TGTGCCAGCAGTTTTGGTAGCGGGAGCTTCTACGAGCAGTACTTC
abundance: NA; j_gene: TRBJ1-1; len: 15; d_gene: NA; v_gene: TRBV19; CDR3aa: CASSPPGRMNTEAFF; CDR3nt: TGTGCCAGTAGTCCCCCAGGAAGAATGAACACTGAAGCTTTCTTT
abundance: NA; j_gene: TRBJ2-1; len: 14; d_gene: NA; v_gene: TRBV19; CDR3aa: CASRARSSYNEQFF; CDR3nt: TGTGCCAGTAGGGCCCGAAGCTCCTACAATGAGCAGTTCTTC
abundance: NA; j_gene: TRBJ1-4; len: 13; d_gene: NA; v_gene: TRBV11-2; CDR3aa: CASSFTDGEKLFF; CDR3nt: TGTGCCAGCAGCTTCACGGACGGGGAAAAACTGTTTTTT
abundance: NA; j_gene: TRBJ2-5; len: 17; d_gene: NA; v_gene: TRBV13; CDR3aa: CASSPGEWHSLQETQYF; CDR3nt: TGTGCCAGCAGCCCGGGCGAATGGCACAGCCTCCAAGAGACCCAGTACTTC
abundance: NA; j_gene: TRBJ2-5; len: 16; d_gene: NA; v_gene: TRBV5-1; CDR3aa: CASSLGGVDRGQTQYF; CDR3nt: TGCGCCAGCAGCTTGGGGGGCGTGGACCGGGGACAGACCCAGTACTTC
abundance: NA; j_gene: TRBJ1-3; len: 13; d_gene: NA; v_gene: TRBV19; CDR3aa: CASSPTAGNTIYF; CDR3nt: TGTGCCAGTAGTCCGACAGCTGGAAACACCATATATTTT
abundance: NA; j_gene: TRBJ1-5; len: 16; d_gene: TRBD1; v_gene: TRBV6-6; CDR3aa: CASSRSQGAFRQPQHF; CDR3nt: TGTGCCAGCAGTCGCTCTCAGGGGGCGTTTCGTCAGCCCCAGCATTTT
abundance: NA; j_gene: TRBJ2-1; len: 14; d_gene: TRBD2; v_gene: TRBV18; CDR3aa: CASSPQSGDNEQFF; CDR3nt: TGTGCCAGCTCACCACAGAGCGGGGATAATGAGCAGTTCTTC